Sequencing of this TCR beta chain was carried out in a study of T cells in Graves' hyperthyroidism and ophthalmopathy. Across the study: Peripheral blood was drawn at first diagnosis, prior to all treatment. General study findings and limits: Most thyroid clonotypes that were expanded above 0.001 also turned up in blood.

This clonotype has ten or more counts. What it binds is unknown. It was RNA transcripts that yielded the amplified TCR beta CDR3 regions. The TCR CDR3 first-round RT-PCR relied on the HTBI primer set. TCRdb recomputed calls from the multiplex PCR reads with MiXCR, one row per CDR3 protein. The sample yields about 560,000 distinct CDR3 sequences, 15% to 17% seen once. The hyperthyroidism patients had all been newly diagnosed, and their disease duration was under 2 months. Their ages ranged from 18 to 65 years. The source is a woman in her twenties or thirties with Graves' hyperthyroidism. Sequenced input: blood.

CDR3 loop: CASSQLGYGYTF. The CDR3 nucleotides read TGTGCCAGCTCCCAACTCGGCTATGGCTACACCTTC. The V gene is TRBV18, the J gene TRBJ1-2, with D uncertain. Trimming left V 6 bases short and J 4 bases short, with 9 bases between. The V gene's germline CDR1 is KGHSH and CDR2 LQKENI. This CDR3 comprises 12 residues. Complete variable domain (other parts from reference TRBV18 and TRBJ1-2): NAGVMQNPRHLVRRRGQEARLRCSPMKGHSHVYWYRQLPEEGLKFMVYLQKENIIDESGMPKERFSAEFPKEGPSILRIQQVVRGDSAAYFCASSQLGYGYTFGSGTRLTVV.